Following are 2 T cell receptor beta chains from one sample sequenced in a study of blood T cell repertoires in COVID-19. Assay: immunoSEQ multiplex PCR; the TCRdb copy retains only in-frame clones and omits some. The table has around 170,000 clones, under 80% seen once. The specimen sequenced was peripheral blood. The origin of the receptors is a woman aged 80 or over with acute or convalescent COVID-19.

The chain uses TRBV27 and TRBJ2-7, with 8 bases fitting TRBD1. The CDR3 is 19 amino acids. CDR1 MNHEY and CDR2 SMNVEV come from the germline V gene (reference sequence). J was trimmed by 3 bases and V by 2 bases; bases with no gene match: 18. CDR3 amino acids: CASSLSGRQGNVRGYEQYF. CDR3 sequence (DNA): TGTGCCAGCAGTTTAAGTGGCCGACAGGGGAACGTCAGAGGCTACGAGCAGTACTTC.

The chain has TRBV7-5 and TRBJ2-7; the table calls TRBD1, which could not be checked here. TRBV7-5 is deemed a pseudogene. This CDR3 contains 15 residues. CDR3 bases: TGTGCCAGATTTTTACAGGACATGAGCTCCTACGAGCAGTACTTC. Amino acids: CARFLQDMSSYEQYF.